This T cell receptor beta chain appears in the sequencing data of a study of hypomethylating agent response in myelodysplastic syndrome. Overall study context: About 6 patients responded with complete response or hematologic improvement; five did not.

This clone was seen just once. As yet, its antigen is unknown. One end of the junction does not line up with germline, which may come from a read error. Sequencing used immunoSEQ multiplex PCR; TCRdb keeps in-frame clones, though not all of them. The sample has under 6,500 clones; less than 90% are singletons. Study findings and constraints: Novel MDS antigen recognition by shared GLIPH2 clusters is possible but unvalidated. Healthy controls were not age-matched to MDS patients, possibly affecting comparisons.

Germline V gene data show CDR1 as LNHDA and CDR2 as SQIVND (reference sequence). The CDR3 length is 16 residues. The rearrangement uses TRBV19 and TRBJ1-5, with D perhaps matching TRBD1 (5 bases). Here the sequenced sample was bone marrow, taken before or after starting hypomethylating agent treatment for myelodysplastic syndrome (not recorded which). The sequence was collected from a human donor with myelodysplastic syndrome. The CDR3 DNA is TGTGCCAGTAGTACTGGGCAGGGAGAAGTGCGTCAGGCCCAGCATTTT. Protein: CASSTGQGEVRQAQHF.